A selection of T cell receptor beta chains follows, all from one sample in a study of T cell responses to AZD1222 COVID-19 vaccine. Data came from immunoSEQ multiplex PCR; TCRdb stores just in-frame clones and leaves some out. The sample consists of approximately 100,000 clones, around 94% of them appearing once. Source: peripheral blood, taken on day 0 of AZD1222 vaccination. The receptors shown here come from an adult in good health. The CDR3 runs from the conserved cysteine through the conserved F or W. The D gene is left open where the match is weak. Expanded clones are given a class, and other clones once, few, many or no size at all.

CASSEVQQTIYGYTF	TGTGCCAGCAGTGAGGTCCAGCAAACTATCTATGGCTACACCTTC	.	.	TRBV6-1	TRBJ1-2
CASSLRGGRALGNEQFF	TGTGCCAGCAGCTTACGTGGCGGGAGGGCCTTAGGAAATGAGCAGTTCTTC	TRBD2	.	TRBV7-8	TRBJ2-1
CASSHTGASTDTQYF	TGTGCCAGTAGTCACACAGGGGCTAGCACAGATACGCAGTATTTT	TRBD1	.	TRBV19	TRBJ2-3
CASSRTGYHNEQFF	TGTGCCAGCAGCAGAACGGGCTACCACAATGAGCAGTTCTTC	.	once	TRBV11-3	TRBJ2-1
CASSLQGYNSPLHF	TGTGCCAGCAGCTTACAGGGCTATAATTCACCCCTCCACTTT	.	.	TRBV7-3	TRBJ1-6
CASSYSSGAFFYGYTF	TGTGCCAGCAGTTACTCTTCAGGGGCATTTTTCTATGGCTACACCTTC	.	.	TRBV6-5	TRBJ1-2
CASSGTSGPSSTDTQYF	TGTGCCAGCAGCGGGACTAGCGGACCCTCTAGCACAGATACGCAGTATTTT	TRBD2	.	TRBV6-2/TRBV6-3	TRBJ2-3
CASSTKPGQGLEKLFF	TGTGCCAGTAGTACCAAACCGGGACAGGGATTGGAAAAACTGTTTTTT	TRBD1	once	TRBV19	TRBJ1-4
CASSQVGRKHYEQYF	TGTGCCAGCAGTCAAGTGGGTCGGAAACACTACGAGCAGTACTTC	.	.	TRBV3-1/TRBV3-2	TRBJ2-7
CSVGTRVAETQYF	TGCAGCGTTGGGACTAGGGTAGCGGAGACCCAGTACTTC	TRBD2	.	TRBV29-1	TRBJ2-5
CASRIGGEAFF	TGTGCCAGTAGGATCGGGGGGGAAGCTTTCTTT	.	.	TRBV19	TRBJ1-1
CASSPPAGQGTDTQYF	TGTGCCAGCTCACCACCGGCCGGACAGGGCACAGATACGCAGTATTTT	TRBD1	.	TRBV18	TRBJ2-3
CSVAKLVGTEAFF	TGCAGCGTTGCGAAGTTGGTGGGCACTGAAGCTTTCTTT	.	.	TRBV29-1	TRBJ1-1
CASSLGAWGSDTQYF	TGTGCCAGCAGCTTAGGCGCTTGGGGGTCGGATACGCAGTATTTT	.	.	TRBV7-8	TRBJ2-3
CSASGGEVTEAFF	TGCAGTGCTAGTGGGGGGGAGGTCACTGAAGCTTTCTTT	.	.	TRBV20-1	TRBJ1-1
CASSQSDRANTEAFF	TGTGCCAGCAGCCAGTCGGACAGGGCTAACACTGAAGCTTTCTTT	TRBD1	.	TRBV3-1/TRBV3-2	TRBJ1-1
CASSQDTLGGYTF	TGTGCCAGCAGCCAGGACACCTTGGGAGGCTACACCTTC	.	.	TRBV3-1/TRBV3-2	TRBJ1-2
CASSQSDLDYGYTF	TGCGCCAGCAGCCAATCGGACTTGGACTATGGCTACACCTTC	.	.	TRBV23-1	TRBJ1-2
CASIETGVGTGELFF	TGCGCCAGCATCGAGACAGGGGTTGGCACCGGGGAGCTGTTTTTT	TRBD1	.	TRBV5-1	TRBJ2-2
CASSSFLGLAYEQYF	TGTGCCAGCAGCTCCTTCCTGGGACTAGCCTACGAGCAGTACTTC	TRBD2	.	TRBV7-2	TRBJ2-7
CASSTRGQPQHF	TGTGCCAGCTCCACACGAGGTCAGCCCCAGCATTTT	.	.	TRBV11-2	TRBJ1-5
CASSQEDRIFDSPLHF	TGCGCCAGCAGCCAAGAAGACAGAATCTTCGATTCACCCCTCCACTTT	.	.	TRBV4-3	TRBJ1-6
CASSITGHGAYEQYF	TGTGCCAGTAGTATTACGGGACACGGGGCCTACGAGCAGTACTTC	.	.	TRBV19	TRBJ2-7
CASSQDINKGYNSPLHF	TGCGCCAGCAGCCAAGACATCAATAAGGGATATAATTCACCCCTCCACTTT	.	once	TRBV4-1	TRBJ1-6
CASSRTGGGTEAFF	TGTGCCAGCAGCCGAACAGGGGGTGGGACTGAAGCTTTCTTT	TRBD1	.	TRBV7-3	TRBJ1-1
CASSFDRMSYEQYF	TGTGCCAGCAGCTTCGACCGAATGTCCTACGAGCAGTACTTC	.	.	TRBV7-8	TRBJ2-7
CASSRDWDNSPLHF	TGTGCCAGCAGCCGGGACTGGGATAATTCACCCCTCCACTTT	.	.	TRBV7-9	TRBJ1-6
CASSARVGTGGRTGELFF	TGCGCCAGCAGCGCCCGAGTGGGGACAGGGGGCCGCACCGGGGAGCTGTTTTTT	TRBD1	.	TRBV4-1	TRBJ2-2
CASSPRGGTSKDEQFF	TGCGCCAGCAGCCCCAGGGGAGGGACTAGCAAAGATGAGCAGTTCTTC	TRBD2	once	TRBV5-1	TRBJ2-1
CASSYGSSRYNSPLHF	TGTGCCAGCAGTTACGGGTCTTCCCGATATAATTCACCCCTCCACTTT	.	.	TRBV6-5	TRBJ1-6
CASSEDRDTTNEKLFF	TGTGCCAGCAGTGAGGACAGGGACACAACTAATGAAAAACTGTTTTTT	TRBD1	.	TRBV2	TRBJ1-4
CASSELGTGTNQPQHF	TGTGCCAGCAGTGAACTGGGGACAGGGACGAATCAGCCCCAGCATTTT	TRBD1	.	TRBV6-1	TRBJ1-5
CASSLAPTGAQNEKLFF	TGTGCCAGCAGCTTGGCACCGACAGGTGCTCAGAATGAAAAACTGTTTTTT	.	once	TRBV7-2	TRBJ1-4
CASSGSRDGPQHF	TGTGCCAGCAGCGGGAGTAGAGATGGGCCCCAGCATTTT	.	once	TRBV25-1	TRBJ1-5
CASRGQLLSGANVLTF	TGTGCCAGCAGGGGACAGTTGCTCTCTGGGGCCAACGTCCTGACTTTC	TRBD1	.	TRBV28	TRBJ2-6
CASSLAGTGGGSGYTF	TGTGCCAGCAGCTTGGCGGGGACAGGGGGAGGTAGTGGCTACACCTTC	TRBD1	.	TRBV5-5	TRBJ1-2
CASSFTSGGTYEQYF	TGTGCCAGCAGCTTCACTAGCGGGGGGACCTACGAGCAGTACTTC	TRBD2	.	TRBV7-6	TRBJ2-7
CASSPRGTSGRNEQYF	TGTGCCAGCAGTCCGCGAGGCACTAGCGGGAGGAACGAGCAGTACTTC	TRBD2	.	TRBV28	TRBJ2-7
CASSLGGARNTIYF	TGTGCCAGCAGCTTAGGGGGGGCTCGAAACACCATATATTTT	.	.	TRBV7-2	TRBJ1-3
CASSQGQAMNTEAFF	TGCGCCAGCAGCCAAGGACAGGCAATGAACACTGAAGCTTTCTTT	.	.	TRBV4-3	TRBJ1-1
CASRTLAGAAHYGYTF	TGTGCCAGCAGAACACTAGCGGGCGCCGCTCACTATGGCTACACCTTC	.	.	TRBV28	TRBJ1-2
CASSYGGGYTDTQYF	TGTGCCAGCAGTTACGGGGGCGGATACACAGATACGCAGTATTTT	.	.	TRBV6-2/TRBV6-3	TRBJ2-3
CASSPSPGVFADTQYF	TGTGCCAGCAGCCCCAGTCCGGGCGTGTTCGCAGATACGCAGTATTTT	.	.	TRBV7-3	TRBJ2-3
CASRGTGNIGSPLHF	TGTGCCAGCAGGGGAACAGGGAACATCGGCTCACCCCTCCACTTT	.	.	TRBV6-5	TRBJ1-6
CSSRSQSNTEAFF	TGCAGCTCTCGGAGTCAGAGCAACACTGAAGCTTTCTTT	.	.	TRBV29-1	TRBJ1-1
CASSGSYTPNTEAFF	TGTGCCAGCAGCGGAAGCTACACCCCGAACACTGAAGCTTTCTTT	.	few	TRBV9	TRBJ1-1
CAISAITGTGPTGELFF	TGTGCCATCAGTGCGATAACCGGGACAGGGCCAACCGGGGAGCTGTTTTTT	TRBD1	.	TRBV10-3	TRBJ2-2
CATSSLWRGQDTGELFF	TGTGCCACCAGCAGCCTTTGGAGGGGGCAAGACACCGGGGAGCTGTTTTTT	.	.	TRBV15	TRBJ2-2
CASSIGGAGGRYNEQFF	TGTGCCAGTAGTATAGGGGGAGCGGGAGGGAGGTACAATGAGCAGTTCTTC	TRBD2	.	TRBV19	TRBJ2-1
CASSPRTGGSEAFF	TGTGCCAGCAGTCCCCGGACAGGGGGTTCTGAAGCTTTCTTT	TRBD1	.	TRBV6-5	TRBJ1-1
CASSGQERGTEAFF	TGTGCCAGCAGTGGGCAGGAACGTGGGACTGAAGCTTTCTTT	.	.	TRBV25-1	TRBJ1-1
CASSRPGNWAFF	TGTGCCAGCAGCCGCCCGGGGAATTGGGCTTTCTTT	.	.	TRBV3-1/TRBV3-2	TRBJ1-1
CASSLYSPGGRTEAFF	TGTGCCAGCAGCTTATACTCCCCAGGGGGCCGAACTGAAGCTTTCTTT	TRBD1	.	TRBV5-6	TRBJ1-1
CASSMSGDHEQYF	TGTGCCAGTAGTATGTCAGGGGACCACGAGCAGTACTTC	.	.	TRBV19	TRBJ2-7
CASSEGRSGLSDTQYF	TGTGCCAGCAGTGAAGGTCGCTCGGGATTGTCAGATACGCAGTATTTT	.	once	TRBV2	TRBJ2-3
CASSLIGRGSTEAFF	TGTGCCAGCAGCTTAATTGGCAGGGGGAGCACTGAAGCTTTCTTT	TRBD1	.	TRBV7-8	TRBJ1-1
CASSPTGGPLISGYTF	TGTGCCAGCAGTCCCACGGGGGGGCCCCTCATTTCAGGCTACACCTTC	.	.	TRBV28	TRBJ1-2
CASSEGGQGGQPQHF	TGTGCCAGCAGTGAGGGGGGACAGGGCGGTCAGCCCCAGCATTTT	TRBD1	few	TRBV9	TRBJ1-5
CASSFETGDGYTF	TGTGCCAGCAGTTTCGAGACAGGGGATGGCTACACCTTC	TRBD1	.	TRBV27	TRBJ1-2